This TCR beta chain was identified during a study of T cell responses to AZD1222 COVID-19 vaccine. In the study overall: Second doses were pooled across both intervals (about 4 or about 12 weeks).

Overall study results and limits: Females made up more of the donors, who were largely white British, and clonal diversity may have come out too low. Two doses of AZD1222 preceded a rise in Spike-specific TCR breadth and depth. Baseline seropositivity occurred in only a handful of AZD1222 recipients.

In germline, CDR1 is GTSNPN, CDR2 SVGIG (reference sequence). Trimming removed 1 base at V and 7 bases at J, with 5 bases between. This CDR3 comprises 12 residues. Sequencing was performed with immunoSEQ multiplex PCR; in TCRdb, only in-frame clones are kept and a portion is missing. The sample consists of around 180,000 clones, about 90% of them appearing once. With regard to this clone: As yet, its antigen is unknown.

The receptor's source is an adult in good health. This rearrangement joins TRBV30 to TRBJ1-6, with D perhaps TRBD1 (5 bases). The specimen comprised peripheral blood, sampled on day 0 of AZD1222 vaccination. As DNA, the CDR3 is TGTGCCTGGAGTGGACAGAATTCACCCCTCCACTTT. It is translated as CAWSGQNSPLHF.